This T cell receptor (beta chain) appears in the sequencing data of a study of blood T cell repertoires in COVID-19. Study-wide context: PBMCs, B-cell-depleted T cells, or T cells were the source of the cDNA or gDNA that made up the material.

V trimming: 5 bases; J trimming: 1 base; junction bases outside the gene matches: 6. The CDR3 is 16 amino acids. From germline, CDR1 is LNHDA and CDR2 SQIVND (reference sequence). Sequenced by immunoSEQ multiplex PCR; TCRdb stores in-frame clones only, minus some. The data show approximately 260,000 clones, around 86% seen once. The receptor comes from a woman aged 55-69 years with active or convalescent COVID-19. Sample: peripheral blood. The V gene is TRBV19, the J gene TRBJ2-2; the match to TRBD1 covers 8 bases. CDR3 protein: CASSVQGAGNTGELFF. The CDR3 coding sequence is TGTGCCAGTAGTGTCCAGGGGGCCGGGAACACCGGGGAGCTGTTTTTT.